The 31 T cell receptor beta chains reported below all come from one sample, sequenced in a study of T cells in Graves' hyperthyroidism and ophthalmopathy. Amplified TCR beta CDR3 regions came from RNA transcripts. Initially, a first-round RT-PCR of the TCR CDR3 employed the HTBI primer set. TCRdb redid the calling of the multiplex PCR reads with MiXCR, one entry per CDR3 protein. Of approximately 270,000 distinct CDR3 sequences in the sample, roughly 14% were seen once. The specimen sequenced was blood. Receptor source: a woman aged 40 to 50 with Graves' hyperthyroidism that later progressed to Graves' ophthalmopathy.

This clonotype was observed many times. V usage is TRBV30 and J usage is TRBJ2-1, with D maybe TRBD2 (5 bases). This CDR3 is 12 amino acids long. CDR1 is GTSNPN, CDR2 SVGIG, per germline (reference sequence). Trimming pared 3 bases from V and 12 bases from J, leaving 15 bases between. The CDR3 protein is CAWRKLLGPQFF. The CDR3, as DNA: TGTGCCTGGAGGAAGTTACTAGGACCGCAGTTCTTC.

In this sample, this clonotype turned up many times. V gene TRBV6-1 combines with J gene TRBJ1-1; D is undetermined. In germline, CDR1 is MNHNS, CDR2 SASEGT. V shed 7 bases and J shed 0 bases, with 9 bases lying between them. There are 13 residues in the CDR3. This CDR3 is CASNGLLNTEAFF. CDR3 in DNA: TGTGCCAGCAACGGTCTGCTGAACACTGAAGCTTTCTTT.

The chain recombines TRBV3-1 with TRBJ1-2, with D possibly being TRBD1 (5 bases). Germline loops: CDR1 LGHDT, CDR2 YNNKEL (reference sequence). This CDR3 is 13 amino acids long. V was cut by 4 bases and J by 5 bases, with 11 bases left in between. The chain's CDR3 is CASSRAGRYGYTF. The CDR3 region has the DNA TGTGCCAGCAGCCGGGCAGGGCGATATGGCTACACCTTC. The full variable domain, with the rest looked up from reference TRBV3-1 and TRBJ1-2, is DTAVSQTPKYLVTQMGNDKSIKCEQNLGHDTMYWYKQDSKKFLKIMFSYNNKELIINETVPNRFSPKSPDKAHLNLHINSLELGDSAVYFCASSRAGRYGYTFGSGTRLTVV.

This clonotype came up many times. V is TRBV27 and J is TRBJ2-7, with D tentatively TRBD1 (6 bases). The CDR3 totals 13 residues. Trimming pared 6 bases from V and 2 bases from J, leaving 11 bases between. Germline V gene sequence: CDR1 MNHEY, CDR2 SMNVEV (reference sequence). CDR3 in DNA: TGTGCCAGCAGACGGACAGAAGCCTACGAGCAGTACTTC. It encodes CASRRTEAYEQYF.

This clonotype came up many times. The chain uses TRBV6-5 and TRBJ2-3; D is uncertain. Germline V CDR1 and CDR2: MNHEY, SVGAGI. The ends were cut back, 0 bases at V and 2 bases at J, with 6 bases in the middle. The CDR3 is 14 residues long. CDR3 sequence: CASSYSQLTDTQYF. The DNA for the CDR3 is TGTGCCAGCAGTTACTCCCAACTCACAGATACGCAGTATTTT.

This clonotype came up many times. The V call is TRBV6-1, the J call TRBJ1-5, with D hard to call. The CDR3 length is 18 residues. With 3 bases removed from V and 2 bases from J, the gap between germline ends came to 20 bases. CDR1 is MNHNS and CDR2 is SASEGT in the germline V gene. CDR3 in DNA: TGTGCCAGCAGTGACCGGACGGTGAGGATAGACGGCAATCAGCCCCAGCATTTT. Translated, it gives CASSDRTVRIDGNQPQHF.

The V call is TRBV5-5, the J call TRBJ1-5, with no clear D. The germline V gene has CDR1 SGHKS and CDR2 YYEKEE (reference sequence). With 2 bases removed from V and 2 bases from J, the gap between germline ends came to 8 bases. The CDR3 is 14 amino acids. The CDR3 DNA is TGTGCCAGCAGCTTCGGGCAGGGCAATCAGCCCCAGCATTTT. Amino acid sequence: CASSFGQGNQPQHF.

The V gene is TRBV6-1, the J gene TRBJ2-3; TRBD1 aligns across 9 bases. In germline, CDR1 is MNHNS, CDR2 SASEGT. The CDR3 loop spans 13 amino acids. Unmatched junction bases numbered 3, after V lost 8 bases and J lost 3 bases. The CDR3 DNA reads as TGTGCCAGCGGGACAGGGTCAACAGATACGCAGTATTTT. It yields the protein CASGTGSTDTQYF.

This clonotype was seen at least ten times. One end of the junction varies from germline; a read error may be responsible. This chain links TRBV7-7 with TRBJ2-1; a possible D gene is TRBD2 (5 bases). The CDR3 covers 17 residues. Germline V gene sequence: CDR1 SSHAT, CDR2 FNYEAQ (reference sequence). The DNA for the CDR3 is TGTGCTAGCAGCTTAGGTTTTCCAGCCGAGGGTTACAATGAGCAGTTCTTC. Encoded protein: CASSLGFPAEGYNEQFF.

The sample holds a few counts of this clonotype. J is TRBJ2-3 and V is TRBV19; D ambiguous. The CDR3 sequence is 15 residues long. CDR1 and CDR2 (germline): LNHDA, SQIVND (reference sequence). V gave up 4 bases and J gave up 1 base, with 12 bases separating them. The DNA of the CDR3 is TGTGCCAGTAGTACAGCCCTTTTAGGCACAGATACGCAGTATTTT. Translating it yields CASSTALLGTDTQYF.

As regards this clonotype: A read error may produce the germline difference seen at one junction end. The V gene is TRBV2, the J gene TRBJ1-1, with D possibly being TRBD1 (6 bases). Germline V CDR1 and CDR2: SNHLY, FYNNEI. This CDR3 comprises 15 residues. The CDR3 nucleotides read TGTGCCAGCAGCGAAGGGACAAACCCTAACACTGAAGCTTTCTTT. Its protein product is CASSEGTNPNTEAFF.

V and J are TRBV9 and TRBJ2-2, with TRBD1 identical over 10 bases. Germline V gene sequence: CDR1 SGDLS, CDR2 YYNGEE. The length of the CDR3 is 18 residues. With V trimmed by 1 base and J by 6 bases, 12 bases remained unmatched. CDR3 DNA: TGTGCCAGCAGCGTACCTAAGCGGGACGGGACAGGGGCCGGGGAGCTGTTTTTT. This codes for CASSVPKRDGTGAGELFF.

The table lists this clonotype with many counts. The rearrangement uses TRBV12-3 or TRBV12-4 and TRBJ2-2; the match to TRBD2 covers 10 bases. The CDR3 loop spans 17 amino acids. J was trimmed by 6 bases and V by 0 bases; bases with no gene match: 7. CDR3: CASSLARLAGEAGELFF. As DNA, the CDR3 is TGTGCCAGCAGTTTAGCTCGTCTAGCGGGAGAAGCCGGGGAGCTGTTTTTT.

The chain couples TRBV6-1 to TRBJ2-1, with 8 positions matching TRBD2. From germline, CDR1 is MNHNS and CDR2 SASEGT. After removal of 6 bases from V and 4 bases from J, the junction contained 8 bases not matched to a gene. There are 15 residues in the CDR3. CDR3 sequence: CASSKLAAKYNEQFF. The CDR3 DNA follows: TGTGCCAGCAGCAAACTAGCGGCCAAATACAATGAGCAGTTCTTC.

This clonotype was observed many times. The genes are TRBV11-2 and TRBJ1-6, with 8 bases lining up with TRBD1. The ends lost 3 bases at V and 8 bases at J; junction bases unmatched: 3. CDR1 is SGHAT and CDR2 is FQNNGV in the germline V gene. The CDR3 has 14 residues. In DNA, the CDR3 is TGTGCCAGCAGCTTGACAGGGGCCTATTCACCCCTCCACTTT. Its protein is CASSLTGAYSPLHF.

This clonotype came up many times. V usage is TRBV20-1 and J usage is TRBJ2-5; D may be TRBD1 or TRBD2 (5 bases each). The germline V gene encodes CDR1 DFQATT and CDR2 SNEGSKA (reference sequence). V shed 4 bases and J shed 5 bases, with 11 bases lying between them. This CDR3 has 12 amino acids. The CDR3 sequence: CSATGPIETQYF. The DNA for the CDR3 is TGCAGTGCTACGGGACCTATTGAGACCCAGTACTTC.

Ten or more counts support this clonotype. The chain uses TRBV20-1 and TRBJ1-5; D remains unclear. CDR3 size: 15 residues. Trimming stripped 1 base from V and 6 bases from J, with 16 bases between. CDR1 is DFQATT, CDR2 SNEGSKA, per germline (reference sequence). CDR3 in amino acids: CSARVGIFGTQPQHF. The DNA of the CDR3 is TGCAGTGCTAGAGTAGGAATTTTTGGCACTCAGCCCCAGCATTTT.

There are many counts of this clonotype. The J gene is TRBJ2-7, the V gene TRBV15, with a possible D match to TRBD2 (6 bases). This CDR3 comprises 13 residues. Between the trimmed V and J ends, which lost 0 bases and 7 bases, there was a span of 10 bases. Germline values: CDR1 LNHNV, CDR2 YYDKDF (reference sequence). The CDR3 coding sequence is TGTGCCACCAGCAGAGACAGGACTAAGGAGCAGTACTTC. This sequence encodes CATSRDRTKEQYF.

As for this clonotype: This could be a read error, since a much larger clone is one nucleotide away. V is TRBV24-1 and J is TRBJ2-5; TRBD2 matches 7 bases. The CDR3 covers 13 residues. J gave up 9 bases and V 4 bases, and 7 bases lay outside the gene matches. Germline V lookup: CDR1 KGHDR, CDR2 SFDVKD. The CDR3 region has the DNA TGTGCCACCAGTGAGGCAGGGAGGGAGGCCCAGTACTTC. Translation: CATSEAGREAQYF.

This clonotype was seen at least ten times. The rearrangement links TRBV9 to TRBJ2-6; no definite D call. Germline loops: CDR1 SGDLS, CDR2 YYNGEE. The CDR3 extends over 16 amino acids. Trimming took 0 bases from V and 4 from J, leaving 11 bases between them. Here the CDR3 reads CASSVALQLGANVLTF. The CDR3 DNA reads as TGTGCCAGCAGCGTAGCTCTGCAGCTAGGGGCCAACGTCCTGACTTTC.

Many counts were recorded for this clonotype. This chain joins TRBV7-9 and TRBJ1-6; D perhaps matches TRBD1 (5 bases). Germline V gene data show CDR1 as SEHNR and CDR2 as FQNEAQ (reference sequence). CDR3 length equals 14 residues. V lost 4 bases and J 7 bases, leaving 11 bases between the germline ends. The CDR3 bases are TGTGCCAGCAGCTATCTGGGGGAAAATTCACCCCTCCACTTT. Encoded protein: CASSYLGENSPLHF.

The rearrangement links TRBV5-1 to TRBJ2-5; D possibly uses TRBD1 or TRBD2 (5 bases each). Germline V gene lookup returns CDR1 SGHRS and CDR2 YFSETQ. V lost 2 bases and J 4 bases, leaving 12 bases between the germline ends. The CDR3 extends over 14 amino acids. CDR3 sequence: CASSFGKGAETQYF. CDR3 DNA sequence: TGCGCCAGCAGCTTCGGGAAAGGGGCAGAGACCCAGTACTTC.

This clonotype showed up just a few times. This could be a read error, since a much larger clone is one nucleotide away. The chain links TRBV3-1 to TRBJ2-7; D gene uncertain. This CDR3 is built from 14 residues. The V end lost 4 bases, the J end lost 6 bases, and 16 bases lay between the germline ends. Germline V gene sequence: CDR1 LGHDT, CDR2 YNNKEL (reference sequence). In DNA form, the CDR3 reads TGTGCCAGCAGCCTAGCACACCGCGACGGCGAGCAGTACTTC. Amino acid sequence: CASSLAHRDGEQYF.

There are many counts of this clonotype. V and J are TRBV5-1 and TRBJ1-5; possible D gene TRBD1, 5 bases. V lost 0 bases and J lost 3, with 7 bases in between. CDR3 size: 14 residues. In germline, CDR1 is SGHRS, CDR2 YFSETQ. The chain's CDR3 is CASSLDGANQPQHF. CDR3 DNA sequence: TGCGCCAGCAGCTTGGATGGGGCCAATCAGCCCCAGCATTTT.

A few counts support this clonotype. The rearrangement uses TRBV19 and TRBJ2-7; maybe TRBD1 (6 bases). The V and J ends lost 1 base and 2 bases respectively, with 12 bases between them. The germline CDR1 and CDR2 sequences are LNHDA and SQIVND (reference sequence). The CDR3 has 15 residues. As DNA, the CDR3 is TGTGCCAGTAGTATAGCTGACAGGTTTACCTACGAGCAGTACTTC. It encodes CASSIADRFTYEQYF.

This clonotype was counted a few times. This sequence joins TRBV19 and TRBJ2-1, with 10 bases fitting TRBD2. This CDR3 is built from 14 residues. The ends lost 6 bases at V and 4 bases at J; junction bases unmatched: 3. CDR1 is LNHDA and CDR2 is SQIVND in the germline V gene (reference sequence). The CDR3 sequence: CASRKLAGYNEQFF. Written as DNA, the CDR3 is TGTGCCAGTAGGAAACTAGCGGGATACAATGAGCAGTTCTTC.

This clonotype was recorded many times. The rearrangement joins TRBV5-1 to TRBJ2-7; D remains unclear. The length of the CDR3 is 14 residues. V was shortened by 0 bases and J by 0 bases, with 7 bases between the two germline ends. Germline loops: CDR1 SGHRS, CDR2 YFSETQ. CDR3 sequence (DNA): TGCGCCAGCAGCTTGGAACCGCTCTCCTACGAGCAGTACTTC. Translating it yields CASSLEPLSYEQYF.

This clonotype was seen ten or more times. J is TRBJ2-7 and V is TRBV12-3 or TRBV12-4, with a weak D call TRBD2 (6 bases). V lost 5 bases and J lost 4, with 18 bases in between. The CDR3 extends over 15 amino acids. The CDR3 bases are TGTGCCAGCAGTGCCGGGACTTCTTCTCAATACGAGCAGTACTTC. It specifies CASSAGTSSQYEQYF.

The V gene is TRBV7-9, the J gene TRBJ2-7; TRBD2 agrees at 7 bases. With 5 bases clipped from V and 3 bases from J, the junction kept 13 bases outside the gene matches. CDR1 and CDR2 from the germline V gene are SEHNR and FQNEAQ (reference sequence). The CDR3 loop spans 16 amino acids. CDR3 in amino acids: CASSPSQRGRHYEQYF. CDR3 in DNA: TGTGCCAGCAGCCCCTCCCAGCGGGGACGTCACTACGAGCAGTACTTC. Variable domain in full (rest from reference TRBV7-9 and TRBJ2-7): DTGVSQNPRHKITKRGQNVTFRCDPISEHNRLYWYRQTLGQGPEFLTYFQNEAQLEKSRLLSDRFSAERPKGSFSTLEIQRTEQGDSAMYLCASSPSQRGRHYEQYFGPGTRLTVT.

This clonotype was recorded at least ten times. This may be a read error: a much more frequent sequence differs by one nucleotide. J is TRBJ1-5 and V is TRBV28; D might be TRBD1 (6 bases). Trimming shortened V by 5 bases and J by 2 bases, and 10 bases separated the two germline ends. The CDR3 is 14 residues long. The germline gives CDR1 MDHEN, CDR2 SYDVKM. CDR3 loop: CASSRTVGNQPQHF. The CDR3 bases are TGTGCCAGCAGTCGGACAGTGGGCAATCAGCCCCAGCATTTT. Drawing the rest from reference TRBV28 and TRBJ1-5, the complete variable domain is DVKVTQSSRYLVKRTGEKVFLECVQDMDHENMFWYRQDPGLGLRLIYFSYDVKMKEKGDIPEGYSVSREKKERFSLILESASTNQTSMYLCASSRTVGNQPQHFGDGTRLSIL.

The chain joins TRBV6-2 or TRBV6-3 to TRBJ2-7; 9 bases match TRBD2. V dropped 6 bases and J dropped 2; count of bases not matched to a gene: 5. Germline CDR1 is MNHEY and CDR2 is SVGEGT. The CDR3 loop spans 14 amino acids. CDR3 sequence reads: CASSSSGIAYEQYF. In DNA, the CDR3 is TGTGCCAGCAGCTCTAGCGGGATCGCCTACGAGCAGTACTTC.